This TCR beta chain was sequenced during a study of STAT5B mutations in CD4+ large granular lymphocyte leukemia. At the level of the study: Healthy donors showed HLA-associated enrichment of the CDR3 'QG' motif. Study findings and constraints: Patient CD4-sorted repertoires stayed more clonal than healthy ones after leukemic-clone removal.

With respect to this clone: What it binds is not known.

In the original processing: A productive frequency of 2.59 x 10-5 was the lowest detectable. The table came from immunoSEQ multiplex PCR; TCRdb's copy has only in-frame clones and leaves some out. V and J calls and clone size are given by that table; D and trimming were obtained from the DNA. This table has about 32,000 clones, less than 90% appearing once. This sequence originates from a human donor in good health. Sample: CD4+ T cells from blood buffy coats.

DNA of the CDR3: TGTGCCAGCAGTGCGCAGTGGGATGGTGAAAAACTGTTTTTT. Encoded protein: CASSAQWDGEKLFF. This chain connects TRBV2 to TRBJ1-4; D is ambiguous. Germline CDR1 and CDR2: SNHLY and FYNNEI. The germline V and J ends were trimmed by 4 bases and 7 bases, with 13 bases remaining between them. This CDR3 spans 14 amino acids.